This T cell receptor beta chain derives from a study of T cells in Graves' hyperthyroidism and ophthalmopathy (dated by TCRdb to the late 2010s). For the wider study: Peripheral blood was collected at initial diagnosis, before any treatment. TCR V-J signatures able to tell the groups apart were searched for in a discovery cohort of around 95 patients, of whom 43 had Graves' ophthalmopathy and roughly 59 had stable Graves' hyperthyroidism. Prospective prediction of ophthalmopathy was tested in an independent validation cohort of about 19 hyperthyroidism patients and 15 to 17 patients who later progressed to ophthalmopathy. The 100 discovery patients were divided at random into training and test sets in a 7:3 ratio. The study also compared thyroid tissue and blood T-cell repertoires from 5 to 7 Graves' hyperthyroidism patients. After blood sampling, hyperthyroidism patients were treated with methimazole at a starting dose of 30 mg daily, and ophthalmopathy patients were treated with high-dose intravenous methylprednisolone. The paper describes TCR Vbeta CDR3 sequencing of 140 or so peripheral blood samples, made up of some 40 ophthalmopathy patients, approximately 73 hyperthyroidism patients and about 17 progressor patients. Study-wide findings and limitations: Sample size was not statistically predetermined, and blinding of investigators to group allocation was not performed. In cross-validation, a model built on a 13 V-J signature told ophthalmopathy apart from stable hyperthyroidism with about 90% sensitivity and roughly 83% specificity, and in testing the same model reached 80%/75%. Most expanded thyroid clonotypes (frequency above 0.001) were also found in blood, which suggests that blood repertoires may mirror thyroid immune responses. In validation, progression to ophthalmopathy was predicted by the model with 70.59% sensitivity and roughly 72% specificity, a median of approximately 7.1 months before onset.

Many counts were recorded for this clonotype. What this receptor recognizes is not known. The record has no base qualities; no much larger clone is one base away. CDR1 and CDR2, looked up from the germline V gene, are SQVTM and ANQGSEA. Spanning cysteine to phenylalanine, the CDR3 consists of 14 amino acids. The read is trimmed to its CDR3 DNA, 42 bases read in frame from base 1. Trimming costs V 5 bases and J 0 bases, and their ends lie 13 bases apart. Stable Graves' hyperthyroidism was defined as the absence of progression to ophthalmopathy over 18 months of follow-up. Hyperthyroidism patients were aged 18 to 65 years and newly diagnosed, with disease duration of less than 2 months. Exclusion was applied to patients with uncontrolled infections, other autoimmune diseases, pregnancy or lactation. Diagnoses relied on clinical symptoms, serum thyroxine and TRAb, thyroid ultrasound and orbital computed tomography. PBMCs were separated from around 9.1 ml of fresh peripheral blood using Ficoll-Paque density gradient centrifugation. Trizol reagent was used to extract total RNA, and RNA quality was then checked on an Agilent 2100 Bioanalyzer.

TCR beta CDR3 regions were amplified from RNA transcripts. A first-round RT-PCR of the TCR CDR3 used the HTBI primer set with the Qiagen OneStep RT-PCR kit. Libraries were constructed in a second round of multiplex PCR, after which size selection and purification were carried out. Sequencing of the libraries was done on an Illumina HiSeq2000 using paired-end 100 bp reads. The published analysis was carried out like this. SOAPnuke was used to process the raw data, throwing out any read that contained adapters or uncalled bases, had a mean Phred below 15, or lacked an exact constant-primer or identifier match. COPE v1.2.5 was used to merge high-quality paired reads, and clonotypes were defined as unique nucleotide sequences. MiTCR v1.1 was used to align the clonotypes against IMGT TRBV, TRBD and TRBJ reference segments. Analysis was restricted to V-J combinations with a frequency above 0.0001, which covered over 98% of repertoires. A TCS score was defined as the ratio between F50 (clonal expansion) and ExV (chaos), using BLOSUM62-based TCRdist between CDR3 peptides within each V-J. Welch's t-statistics and random forest reduced 500 to 650 V-J features to roughly 13, which were used in a naive Bayes classifier (R e1071). TCRdb passed the public sequencing reads through fastp at Q25 and MiXCR, retaining productive beta sequences. Here each entry gathers all rows of one CDR3 protein and keeps the most common genes and DNA. The V and J calls and clone size come from TCRdb's table, not from the authors' own analysis. In this sample the table shows about 560,000 distinct CDR3 sequences, approximately 14% of which occur a single time. About 14% of the sample goes to the ten largest clones.

Sequencing used blood. The sequence came from a woman in her forties with Graves' hyperthyroidism. The chain is assembled from TRBV29-1 and TRBJ2-5; the D gene assignment is ambiguous. The DNA sequence reads TGCAGCGTTCATCGTATAGACAACCAAGAGACCCAGTACTTC. This is translated as CSVHRIDNQETQYF.